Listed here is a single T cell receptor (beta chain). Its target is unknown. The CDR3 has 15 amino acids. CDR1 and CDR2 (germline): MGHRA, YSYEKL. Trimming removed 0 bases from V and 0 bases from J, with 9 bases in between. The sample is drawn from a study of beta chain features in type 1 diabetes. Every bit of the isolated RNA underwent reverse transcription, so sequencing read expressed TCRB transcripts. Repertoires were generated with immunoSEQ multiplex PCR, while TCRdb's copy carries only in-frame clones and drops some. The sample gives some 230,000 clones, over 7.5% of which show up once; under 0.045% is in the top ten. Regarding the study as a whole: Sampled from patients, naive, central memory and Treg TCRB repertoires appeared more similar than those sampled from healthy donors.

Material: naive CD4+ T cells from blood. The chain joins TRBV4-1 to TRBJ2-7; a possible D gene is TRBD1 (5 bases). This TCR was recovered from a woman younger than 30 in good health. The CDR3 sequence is CASSQDWQGSYEQYF. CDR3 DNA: TGCGCCAGCAGCCAAGATTGGCAGGGCTCCTACGAGCAGTACTTC.